The clone carrying this TCR beta chain was seen only once. The sample belongs to a study of blood T cell repertoires in COVID-19. In the source study's methods: Scientists estimated how many nucleated cells there were by amplifying reference gene primers. Produced via immunoSEQ multiplex PCR; TCRdb's table is partial and in-frame only. Clone size and the V and J calls come from that table; the DNA yielded D and trimming. The table records 320,000 or so clones, approximately 84% of them present only once. The CDR3 spans 15 residues. The germline V gene encodes CDR1 SGDLS and CDR2 YYNGEE. V lost 0 bases and J lost 0, with 9 bases in between.

Sequences were obtained from PBMCs or T cells enriched from blood (not recorded which). The receptor comes from a woman aged 25 to 39 who had recovered from COVID-19. J is TRBJ1-1 and V is TRBV9, with D maybe TRBD1 (5 bases). DNA for the CDR3: TGTGCCAGCAGCGTAGGACAGCAAATGAACACTGAAGCTTTCTTT. It codes for CASSVGQQMNTEAFF.